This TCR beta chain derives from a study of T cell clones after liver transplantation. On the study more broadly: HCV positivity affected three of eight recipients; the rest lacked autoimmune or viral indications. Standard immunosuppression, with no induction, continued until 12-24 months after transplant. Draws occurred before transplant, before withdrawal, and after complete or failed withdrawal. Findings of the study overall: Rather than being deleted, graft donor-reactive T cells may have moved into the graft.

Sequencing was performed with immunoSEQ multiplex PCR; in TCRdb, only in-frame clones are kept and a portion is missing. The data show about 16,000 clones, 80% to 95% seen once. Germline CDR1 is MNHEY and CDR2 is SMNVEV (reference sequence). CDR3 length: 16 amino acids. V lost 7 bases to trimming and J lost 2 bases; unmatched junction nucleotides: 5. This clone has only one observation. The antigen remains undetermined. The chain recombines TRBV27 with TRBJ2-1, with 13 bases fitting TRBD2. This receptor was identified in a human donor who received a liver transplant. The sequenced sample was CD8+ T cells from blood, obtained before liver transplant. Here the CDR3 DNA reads TGTGCCAGCAAACCGACTAGCGGGAGGCCCTACAATGAGCAGTTCTTC. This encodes CASKPTSGRPYNEQFF.